Presented here are 17 T cell receptor beta chains from one specimen sequenced in a study of Ad26.COV2.S vaccination and SARS-CoV-2 variants. Generated by immunoSEQ multiplex PCR, the TCRdb table keeps only in-frame clones and is missing some. The sample lists fewer than 500,000 clones, approximately 89% occurring once. Described treatment: around 19 received Ad26.COV2.S at low or high dose, single or two shots; 5 received placebo; per-sample allocation not given. The samples date from day 63 after the first vaccine or placebo injection. This specimen was peripheral blood, taken in a trial of Ad26.COV2.S vaccine versus placebo. These receptors were collected from a person between 18 and 65 years old who received the Ad26.COV2.S COVID-19 vaccine or a placebo.

This chain joins TRBV7-6 and TRBJ2-1; 7 positions match TRBD2. The CDR3 spans 19 residues. The trim removed 7 bases at V and 1 base at J, leaving 19 bases unmatched. Germline values: CDR1 SGHVS, CDR2 FNYEAQ. In nucleotides, the CDR3 is TGTGCCAGCACCCGTGCTGCCCCTAAAGCGGGATCTTCCTACAATGAGCAGTTCTTC. Its translation is CASTRAAPKAGSSYNEQFF.

This chain connects TRBV15 to TRBJ1-1; TRBD1 agrees at 8 bases. Germline CDR1 and CDR2: LNHNV and YYDKDF (reference sequence). J gave up 0 bases and V 5 bases, and 5 bases lay outside the gene matches. This CDR3 is 15 amino acids long. The DNA of the CDR3 is TGTGCCACCAGCGTCCGACAGGGGATGAACACTGAAGCTTTCTTT. It yields the protein CATSVRQGMNTEAFF.

In this sample, this clone turned up a few times. J is TRBJ1-3 and V is TRBV5-1, with TRBD1 as a possible D gene (5 bases). Germline CDR1 is SGHRS and CDR2 is YFSETQ. Trimming removed 2 bases at V and 8 bases at J, with 14 bases between. The CDR3 runs to 14 residues. CDR3 in DNA: TGCGCCAGCAGCTTCGACAGCCCTGGGGACACCATATATTTT. Translation gives CASSFDSPGDTIYF.

This clone was seen many times. This rearrangement joins TRBV2 to TRBJ1-4; D remains unclear. CDR1 and CDR2 (germline): SNHLY, FYNNEI. Trimming took 4 bases from V and 8 from J, leaving 20 bases between them. CDR3 length: 16 residues. The CDR3 nucleotides are TGTGCCAGCAGTGGAACAAGGCTAAGCTGGGGAGAAAAACTGTTTTTT. Translating it yields CASSGTRLSWGEKLFF. The full variable domain, its missing parts supplied by reference TRBV2 and TRBJ1-4, is EPEVTQTPSHQVTQMGQEVILRCVPISNHLYFYWYRQILGQKVEFLVSFYNNEISEKSEIFDDQFSVERPDGSNFTLKIRSTKLEDSAMYFCASSGTRLSWGEKLFFGSGTQLSVL.

V is TRBV5-1 and J is TRBJ2-6; D is undetermined. Trimming shortened V by 0 bases and J by 13 bases, and 14 bases separated the two germline ends. CDR3 length: 14 residues. CDR1 and CDR2 from the germline V gene are SGHRS and YFSETQ. The CDR3 nucleotides read TGCGCCAGCAGCTTGGTTTCGGGTGAGGAAGTCCTGACTTTC. This codes for CASSLVSGEEVLTF.

The chain couples TRBV15 to TRBJ2-1; no reliable D call. Germline V gene lookup returns CDR1 LNHNV and CDR2 YYDKDF (reference sequence). The CDR3 sequence is 14 residues long. V was pared by 8 bases and J by 8 bases, with 19 bases between. The CDR3 DNA is TGTGCCACCGAGGCGAACAGTCCCTTGGATGAGCAGTTCTTC. Protein product: CATEANSPLDEQFF.

This sequence joins TRBV5-1 and TRBJ1-5; D not certain. The germline gives CDR1 SGHRS, CDR2 YFSETQ. This CDR3 comprises 13 residues. The V end lost 0 bases, the J end lost 4 bases, and 5 bases lay between the germline ends. In DNA, the CDR3 is TGCGCCAGCAGCTTGGGCGAGAATCAGCCCCAGCATTTT. Translated: CASSLGENQPQHF.

This chain links TRBV7-9 with TRBJ2-2; D remains unclear. The CDR3 consists of 14 residues. Germline CDR1 reads SEHNR; CDR2 reads FQNEAQ (reference sequence). V lost 4 bases, J lost 6 bases, and 12 bases lay in between. The chain's CDR3 is CASSSTAQSGELFF. The CDR3 DNA sequence: TGTGCCAGCAGCTCGACTGCACAGTCCGGGGAGCTGTTTTTT. Variable domain in full (rest from reference TRBV7-9 and TRBJ2-2): DTGVSQNPRHKITKRGQNVTFRCDPISEHNRLYWYRQTLGQGPEFLTYFQNEAQLEKSRLLSDRFSAERPKGSFSTLEIQRTEQGDSAMYLCASSSTAQSGELFFGEGSRLTVL.

The chain has TRBV7-9 and TRBJ2-1; D is unclear. Trimming cost V 2 bases and J 6 bases, with 14 bases left between them. CDR1 is SEHNR and CDR2 is FQNEAQ in the germline V gene (reference sequence). The CDR3 has 15 residues. The CDR3 region has the DNA TGTGCCAGCAGCTTATTGTCGGGCCAACCCAATGAGCAGTTCTTC. Amino acids: CASSLLSGQPNEQFF.

The chain links TRBV20-1 to TRBJ2-5; D gene unclear. CDR3 length equals 13 residues. Trimming pared 3 bases from V and 6 bases from J, leaving 14 bases between. Per germline, CDR1 DFQATT and CDR2 SNEGSKA (reference sequence). The DNA of the CDR3 is TGCAGTGCTAGTCATACATGGGTCAAGACCCAGTACTTC. The encoded protein is CSASHTWVKTQYF.

This clone was counted between two and nine times. The chain uses TRBV7-2 and TRBJ1-6, with 7 bases fitting TRBD1. The germline V gene encodes CDR1 SGHTA and CDR2 FQGNSA. V gave up 5 bases and J gave up 6 bases; unmatched junction bases: 4. The CDR3 extends over 14 amino acids. The CDR3 DNA is TGTGCCAGCAGCACACAGGGGAGTAATTCACCCCTCCACTTT. Its translation is CASSTQGSNSPLHF.

This rearrangement joins TRBV27 to TRBJ1-2; 8 nucleotides match TRBD1. V was pared by 7 bases and J by 2 bases, with 6 bases of the junction left unmatched. Looked up from germline, CDR1 is MNHEY and CDR2 is SMNVEV (reference sequence). This CDR3 comprises 14 residues. CDR3: CASTLRTGNYGYTF. The DNA of the CDR3 is TGTGCCAGCACCCTTCGGACAGGGAACTATGGCTACACCTTC.

This clone was picked up one time. The rearrangement joins TRBV19 to TRBJ1-4; D is possibly TRBD1 (6 bases). The V gene's germline CDR1 is LNHDA and CDR2 SQIVND (reference sequence). The CDR3 is made up of 17 amino acids. Trimming pared 0 bases from V and 4 bases from J, leaving 15 bases between. CDR3 in DNA: TGTGCCAGTAGTATAGAAGGAAACAGGGCCTTTAATGAAAAACTGTTTTTT. It yields the protein CASSIEGNRAFNEKLFF.

V is TRBV11-2 and J is TRBJ1-3; a possible D gene is TRBD1 (5 bases). The CDR3 has 15 amino acids. The germline V gene encodes CDR1 SGHAT and CDR2 FQNNGV. V lost 1 base, J lost 3 bases, and 10 bases lay in between. As DNA, the CDR3 is TGTGCCAGCAGCTTAGCAGGACAAAGTGGAAACACCATATATTTT. Translated: CASSLAGQSGNTIYF. Using reference TRBV11-2 and TRBJ1-3 for the parts outside the CDR3, the full variable domain is EAGVAQSPRYKIIEKRQSVAFWCNPISGHATLYWYQQILGQGPKLLIQFQNNGVVDDSQLPKDRFSAERLKGVDSTLKIQPAKLEDSAVYLCASSLAGQSGNTIYFGEGSWLTVV.

As to this clone: Other DNA sequences of this sample code for an identical CDR3. The gene calls are TRBV5-1 and TRBJ2-7; TRBD1 matches 8 bases. The CDR3 has 14 residues. Germline CDR1 and CDR2: SGHRS and YFSETQ. J lost 6 bases, V lost 0 bases, and 5 bases had no gene match. CDR3 nucleotides: TGCGCCAGCAGCTTGGGCGGACAGGGATCCGAGCAGTACGTC. Protein product: CASSLGGQGSEQYV.

The chain links TRBV12-3 or TRBV12-4 to TRBJ2-7; D is unresolved. There are 11 residues in the CDR3. V lost 5 bases and J 0 bases, leaving 2 bases between the germline ends. The CDR3 region is CASSPSYEQYF. In nucleotides, the CDR3 is TGTGCCAGCAGTCCCTCCTACGAGCAGTACTTC.

The chain joins TRBV18 to TRBJ2-7; either TRBD1 or TRBD2 may fit D (5 bases each). The V end was cut by 3 bases, the J end by 5 bases, with 14 bases between. Germline V lookup: CDR1 KGHSH, CDR2 LQKENI. CDR3 length: 14 amino acids. The chain's CDR3 is CASSPDFGAHEQYV. The CDR3 DNA is TGTGCCAGCTCACCGGACTTTGGGGCCCACGAGCAGTACGTC.